This T cell receptor (beta chain) is from a study of spatial heterogeneity in lung cancer. In germline, CDR1 is MDHEN, CDR2 SYDVKM. The V gene lost 6 bases and the J gene lost 3 bases, with 12 bases spanning the gap. The CDR3 is 13 amino acids. This clonotype was observed a handful of times. The time point is: sample taken at primary tumor resection. MiXCR, run by TCRdb on the 5' RACE reads, gives a single entry per CDR3 protein. The sample records 40,000 to 45,000 distinct CDR3 sequences, roughly 13% being singletons. The sequence derives from a male donor with early-stage non-small cell lung cancer. J is TRBJ2-7 and V is TRBV28; D call uncertain. Material: PBMCs, obtained at surgery. CDR3 nucleotide sequence: TGTGCCAGCAGCTCCCCGGAAGTCTACGAGCAGTACTTC. Translating gives CASSSPEVYEQYF.